The 15 T cell receptor beta chains listed next were all sequenced from one sample in a study of cytomegalovirus exposure and HLA in healthy donors. With 60 Vbeta and 13 Jbeta primers, the PCR was carried out. The assay was immunoSEQ multiplex PCR, and TCRdb's table has in-frame clones only and misses some. The sample records 190,000 or so clones, 75% to 85% being singletons. Sequencing used PBMCs. All receptors come from a boy under 18 in good health and CMV-seronegative.

The rearrangement links TRBV7-6 to TRBJ2-1; D is perhaps TRBD2 (6 bases). V was cut by 4 bases and J by 5 bases, with 9 bases left in between. This CDR3 spans 13 amino acids. Germline-derived CDR1 and CDR2 are SGHVS and FNYEAQ. In DNA form, the CDR3 reads TGTGCCAGCAGCTGGGGACTCAACAATGAGCAGTTCTTC. Translated: CASSWGLNNEQFF.

The chain is built from TRBV2 and TRBJ1-1; 7 bases are a match to TRBD1. J gave up 0 bases and V 3 bases, and 4 bases lay outside the gene matches. Per germline, CDR1 SNHLY and CDR2 FYNNEI. The CDR3 is made up of 15 amino acids. CDR3 DNA: TGTGCCAGCAGTGAGGGACAGATCATGAACACTGAAGCTTTCTTT. Protein: CASSEGQIMNTEAFF.

The chain is built from TRBV6-6 and TRBJ2-7; TRBD1 matches 7 bases. The J segment lost 4 bases and the V segment lost 2 bases, leaving 5 bases of the junction unmatched. The germline gives CDR1 MNHNY, CDR2 SVGAGI (reference sequence). The CDR3 extends over 14 amino acids. The CDR3 DNA reads as TGTGCCAGCAGTTACGAGACAGGGAGTTACGAGCAGTACTTC. Its protein is CASSYETGSYEQYF.

The chain links TRBV11-1 to TRBJ2-7, with D unclear. Germline CDR1 and CDR2: SGHAT and FQDESV (reference sequence). The CDR3 contains 15 residues. The V end lost 3 bases, the J end lost 6 bases, and 18 bases lay between the germline ends. CDR3 protein: CASSLFGPGNREQYF. The CDR3 DNA follows: TGTGCCAGCAGCTTGTTTGGCCCAGGAAATCGCGAGCAGTACTTC.

The J gene is TRBJ1-4, the V gene TRBV25-1, with a tentative D call TRBD1 (5 bases). The CDR3 covers 17 residues. V was cut by 1 base and J by 2 bases, with 14 bases left in between. CDR1 and CDR2 (germline): MGHDK, SYGVNS. The CDR3 DNA follows: TGTGCCAGCAGTGAATGGGGCAGGGTTGGGACTAATGAAAAACTGTTTTTT. Translation: CASSEWGRVGTNEKLFF. Complete variable domain (other parts from reference TRBV25-1 and TRBJ1-4): EADIYQTPRYLVIGTGKKITLECSQTMGHDKMYWYQQDPGMELHLIHYSYGVNSTEKGDLSSESTVSRIRTEHFPLTLESARPSHTSQYLCASSEWGRVGTNEKLFFGSGTQLSVL.

The chain has TRBV5-1 and TRBJ1-1; D may be TRBD1 (5 bases). V was cut by 1 base and J by 5 bases, with 9 bases left in between. There are 13 residues in the CDR3. CDR1 and CDR2 (germline): SGHRS, YFSETQ. The CDR3 sequence is CASSLLGGTEAFF. CDR3 nucleotide sequence: TGCGCCAGCAGCTTGCTCGGGGGTACTGAAGCTTTCTTT.

This sequence joins TRBV6-6 and TRBJ2-1; D remains unclear. CDR1 and CDR2 (germline): MNHNY, SVGAGI (reference sequence). The CDR3 has 14 amino acids. V was pared by 2 bases and J by 6 bases, with 11 bases between. The CDR3 DNA reads TGTGCCAGCAGTTACACCCTCTGGGCCAATGAGCAGTTCTTC. Its protein is CASSYTLWANEQFF.

The gene calls are TRBV7-9 and TRBJ1-5; 7 bases align to TRBD1. Germline-derived CDR1 and CDR2 are SEHNR and FQNEAQ (reference sequence). With 5 bases clipped from V and 3 bases from J, the junction kept 4 bases outside the gene matches. CDR3 length: 14 residues. CDR3 nucleotides: TGTGCCAGCAGCCCTGACAGGGTCAATCAGCCCCAGCATTTT. Residues: CASSPDRVNQPQHF.

This clone appeared a single time. The chain links TRBV5-1 to TRBJ2-3, with D maybe TRBD2 (7 bases). The CDR3 length is 15 residues. Trimming stripped 0 bases from V and 5 bases from J, with 13 bases between. Germline V lookup: CDR1 SGHRS, CDR2 YFSETQ. The CDR3 region is CASSLVGGLGDTQYF. CDR3 in DNA: TGCGCCAGCAGCTTGGTGGGGGGGCTGGGAGATACGCAGTATTTT. The variable domain in full, with the rest retrieved from reference TRBV5-1 and TRBJ2-3, is KAGVTQTPRYLIKTRGQQVTLSCSPISGHRSVSWYQQTPGQGLQFLFEYFSETQRNKGNFPGRFSGRQFSNSRSEMNVSTLELGDSALYLCASSLVGGLGDTQYFGPGTRLTVL.

This chain links TRBV5-1 with TRBJ1-1; no firm D call. The CDR3 loop spans 16 amino acids. In germline, CDR1 is SGHRS, CDR2 YFSETQ. Trimming took off 4 bases at V and 1 base at J, with 17 bases between the two ends. The CDR3, as DNA: TGCGCCAGCAGCCCACGGCGGGGAACGAGGAACACTGAAGCTTTCTTT. It specifies CASSPRRGTRNTEAFF.

The CDR3 DNA follows: TGTGCCAGCAGCTACCCGGAGGGACTAGCGGGGGAGACCACAGATACGCAGTATTTT. Amino acid sequence: CASSYPEGLAGETTDTQYF. V usage is TRBV7-6 and J usage is TRBJ2-3; 14 nucleotides agree with TRBD2. Germline CDR1 and CDR2: SGHVS and FNYEAQ. There are 19 residues in the CDR3. Trimming removed 4 bases from V and 2 bases from J; junction bases left unmatched: 11.

The chain links TRBV15 to TRBJ1-5; possible D gene TRBD1, 6 bases. This CDR3 has 14 amino acids. The V gene lost 3 bases and the J gene lost 5 bases, with 11 bases spanning the gap. Germline V lookup: CDR1 LNHNV, CDR2 YYDKDF (reference sequence). The CDR3 protein is CATSSFQGHQPQHF. The CDR3 DNA reads TGTGCCACCAGCAGCTTTCAGGGGCATCAGCCCCAGCATTTT.

J is TRBJ2-3 and V is TRBV9; 7 bases match TRBD2. The CDR3 length is 14 residues. Germline V gene data show CDR1 as SGDLS and CDR2 as YYNGEE. V lost 2 bases and J lost 4; bases outside the gene matches: 4. CDR3 in DNA: TGTGCCAGCAGCGTCCTAGCGGTTGCAGATACGCAGTATTTT. It is translated as CASSVLAVADTQYF.

The rearrangement uses TRBV7-3 and TRBJ2-1, with D hard to call. The ends were cut back, 5 bases at V and 12 bases at J, with 14 bases in the middle. Germline V gene data show CDR1 as SGHTA and CDR2 as FQGTGA. This CDR3 spans 12 amino acids. The CDR3 coding sequence is TGTGCCAGCAGCCTGTCGCCAGGCCCGCAGTTCTTC. Its translation: CASSLSPGPQFF.

V usage is TRBV11-2 and J usage is TRBJ2-1, with 13 bases aligning to TRBD2. The CDR3 contains 15 residues. Germline V lookup: CDR1 SGHAT, CDR2 FQNNGV. V gave up 5 bases and J gave up 9 bases; unmatched junction bases: 7. This CDR3 is CASSPGLAGEVEQFF. CDR3 DNA sequence: TGTGCCAGCAGCCCAGGACTAGCGGGAGAGGTTGAGCAGTTCTTC.